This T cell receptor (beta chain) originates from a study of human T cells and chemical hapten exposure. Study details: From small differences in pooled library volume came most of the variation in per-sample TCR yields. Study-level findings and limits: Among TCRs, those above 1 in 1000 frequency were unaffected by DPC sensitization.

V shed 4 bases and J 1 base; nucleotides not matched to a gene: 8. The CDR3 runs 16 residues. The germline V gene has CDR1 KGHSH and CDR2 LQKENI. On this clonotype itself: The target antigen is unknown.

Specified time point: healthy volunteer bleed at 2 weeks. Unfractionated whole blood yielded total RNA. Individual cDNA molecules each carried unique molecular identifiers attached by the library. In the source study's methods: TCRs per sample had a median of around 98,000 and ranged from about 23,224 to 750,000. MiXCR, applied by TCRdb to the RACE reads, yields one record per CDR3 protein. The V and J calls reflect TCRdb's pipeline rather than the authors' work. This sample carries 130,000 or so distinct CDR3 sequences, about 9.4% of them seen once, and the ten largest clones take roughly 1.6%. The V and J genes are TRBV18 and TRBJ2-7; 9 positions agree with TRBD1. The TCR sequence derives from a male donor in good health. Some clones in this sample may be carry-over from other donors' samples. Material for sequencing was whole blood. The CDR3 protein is CASSLFRDRVSYEQYF. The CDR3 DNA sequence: TGTGCCAGCTCACTGTTCCGGGACAGGGTGTCCTACGAGCAGTACTTC.